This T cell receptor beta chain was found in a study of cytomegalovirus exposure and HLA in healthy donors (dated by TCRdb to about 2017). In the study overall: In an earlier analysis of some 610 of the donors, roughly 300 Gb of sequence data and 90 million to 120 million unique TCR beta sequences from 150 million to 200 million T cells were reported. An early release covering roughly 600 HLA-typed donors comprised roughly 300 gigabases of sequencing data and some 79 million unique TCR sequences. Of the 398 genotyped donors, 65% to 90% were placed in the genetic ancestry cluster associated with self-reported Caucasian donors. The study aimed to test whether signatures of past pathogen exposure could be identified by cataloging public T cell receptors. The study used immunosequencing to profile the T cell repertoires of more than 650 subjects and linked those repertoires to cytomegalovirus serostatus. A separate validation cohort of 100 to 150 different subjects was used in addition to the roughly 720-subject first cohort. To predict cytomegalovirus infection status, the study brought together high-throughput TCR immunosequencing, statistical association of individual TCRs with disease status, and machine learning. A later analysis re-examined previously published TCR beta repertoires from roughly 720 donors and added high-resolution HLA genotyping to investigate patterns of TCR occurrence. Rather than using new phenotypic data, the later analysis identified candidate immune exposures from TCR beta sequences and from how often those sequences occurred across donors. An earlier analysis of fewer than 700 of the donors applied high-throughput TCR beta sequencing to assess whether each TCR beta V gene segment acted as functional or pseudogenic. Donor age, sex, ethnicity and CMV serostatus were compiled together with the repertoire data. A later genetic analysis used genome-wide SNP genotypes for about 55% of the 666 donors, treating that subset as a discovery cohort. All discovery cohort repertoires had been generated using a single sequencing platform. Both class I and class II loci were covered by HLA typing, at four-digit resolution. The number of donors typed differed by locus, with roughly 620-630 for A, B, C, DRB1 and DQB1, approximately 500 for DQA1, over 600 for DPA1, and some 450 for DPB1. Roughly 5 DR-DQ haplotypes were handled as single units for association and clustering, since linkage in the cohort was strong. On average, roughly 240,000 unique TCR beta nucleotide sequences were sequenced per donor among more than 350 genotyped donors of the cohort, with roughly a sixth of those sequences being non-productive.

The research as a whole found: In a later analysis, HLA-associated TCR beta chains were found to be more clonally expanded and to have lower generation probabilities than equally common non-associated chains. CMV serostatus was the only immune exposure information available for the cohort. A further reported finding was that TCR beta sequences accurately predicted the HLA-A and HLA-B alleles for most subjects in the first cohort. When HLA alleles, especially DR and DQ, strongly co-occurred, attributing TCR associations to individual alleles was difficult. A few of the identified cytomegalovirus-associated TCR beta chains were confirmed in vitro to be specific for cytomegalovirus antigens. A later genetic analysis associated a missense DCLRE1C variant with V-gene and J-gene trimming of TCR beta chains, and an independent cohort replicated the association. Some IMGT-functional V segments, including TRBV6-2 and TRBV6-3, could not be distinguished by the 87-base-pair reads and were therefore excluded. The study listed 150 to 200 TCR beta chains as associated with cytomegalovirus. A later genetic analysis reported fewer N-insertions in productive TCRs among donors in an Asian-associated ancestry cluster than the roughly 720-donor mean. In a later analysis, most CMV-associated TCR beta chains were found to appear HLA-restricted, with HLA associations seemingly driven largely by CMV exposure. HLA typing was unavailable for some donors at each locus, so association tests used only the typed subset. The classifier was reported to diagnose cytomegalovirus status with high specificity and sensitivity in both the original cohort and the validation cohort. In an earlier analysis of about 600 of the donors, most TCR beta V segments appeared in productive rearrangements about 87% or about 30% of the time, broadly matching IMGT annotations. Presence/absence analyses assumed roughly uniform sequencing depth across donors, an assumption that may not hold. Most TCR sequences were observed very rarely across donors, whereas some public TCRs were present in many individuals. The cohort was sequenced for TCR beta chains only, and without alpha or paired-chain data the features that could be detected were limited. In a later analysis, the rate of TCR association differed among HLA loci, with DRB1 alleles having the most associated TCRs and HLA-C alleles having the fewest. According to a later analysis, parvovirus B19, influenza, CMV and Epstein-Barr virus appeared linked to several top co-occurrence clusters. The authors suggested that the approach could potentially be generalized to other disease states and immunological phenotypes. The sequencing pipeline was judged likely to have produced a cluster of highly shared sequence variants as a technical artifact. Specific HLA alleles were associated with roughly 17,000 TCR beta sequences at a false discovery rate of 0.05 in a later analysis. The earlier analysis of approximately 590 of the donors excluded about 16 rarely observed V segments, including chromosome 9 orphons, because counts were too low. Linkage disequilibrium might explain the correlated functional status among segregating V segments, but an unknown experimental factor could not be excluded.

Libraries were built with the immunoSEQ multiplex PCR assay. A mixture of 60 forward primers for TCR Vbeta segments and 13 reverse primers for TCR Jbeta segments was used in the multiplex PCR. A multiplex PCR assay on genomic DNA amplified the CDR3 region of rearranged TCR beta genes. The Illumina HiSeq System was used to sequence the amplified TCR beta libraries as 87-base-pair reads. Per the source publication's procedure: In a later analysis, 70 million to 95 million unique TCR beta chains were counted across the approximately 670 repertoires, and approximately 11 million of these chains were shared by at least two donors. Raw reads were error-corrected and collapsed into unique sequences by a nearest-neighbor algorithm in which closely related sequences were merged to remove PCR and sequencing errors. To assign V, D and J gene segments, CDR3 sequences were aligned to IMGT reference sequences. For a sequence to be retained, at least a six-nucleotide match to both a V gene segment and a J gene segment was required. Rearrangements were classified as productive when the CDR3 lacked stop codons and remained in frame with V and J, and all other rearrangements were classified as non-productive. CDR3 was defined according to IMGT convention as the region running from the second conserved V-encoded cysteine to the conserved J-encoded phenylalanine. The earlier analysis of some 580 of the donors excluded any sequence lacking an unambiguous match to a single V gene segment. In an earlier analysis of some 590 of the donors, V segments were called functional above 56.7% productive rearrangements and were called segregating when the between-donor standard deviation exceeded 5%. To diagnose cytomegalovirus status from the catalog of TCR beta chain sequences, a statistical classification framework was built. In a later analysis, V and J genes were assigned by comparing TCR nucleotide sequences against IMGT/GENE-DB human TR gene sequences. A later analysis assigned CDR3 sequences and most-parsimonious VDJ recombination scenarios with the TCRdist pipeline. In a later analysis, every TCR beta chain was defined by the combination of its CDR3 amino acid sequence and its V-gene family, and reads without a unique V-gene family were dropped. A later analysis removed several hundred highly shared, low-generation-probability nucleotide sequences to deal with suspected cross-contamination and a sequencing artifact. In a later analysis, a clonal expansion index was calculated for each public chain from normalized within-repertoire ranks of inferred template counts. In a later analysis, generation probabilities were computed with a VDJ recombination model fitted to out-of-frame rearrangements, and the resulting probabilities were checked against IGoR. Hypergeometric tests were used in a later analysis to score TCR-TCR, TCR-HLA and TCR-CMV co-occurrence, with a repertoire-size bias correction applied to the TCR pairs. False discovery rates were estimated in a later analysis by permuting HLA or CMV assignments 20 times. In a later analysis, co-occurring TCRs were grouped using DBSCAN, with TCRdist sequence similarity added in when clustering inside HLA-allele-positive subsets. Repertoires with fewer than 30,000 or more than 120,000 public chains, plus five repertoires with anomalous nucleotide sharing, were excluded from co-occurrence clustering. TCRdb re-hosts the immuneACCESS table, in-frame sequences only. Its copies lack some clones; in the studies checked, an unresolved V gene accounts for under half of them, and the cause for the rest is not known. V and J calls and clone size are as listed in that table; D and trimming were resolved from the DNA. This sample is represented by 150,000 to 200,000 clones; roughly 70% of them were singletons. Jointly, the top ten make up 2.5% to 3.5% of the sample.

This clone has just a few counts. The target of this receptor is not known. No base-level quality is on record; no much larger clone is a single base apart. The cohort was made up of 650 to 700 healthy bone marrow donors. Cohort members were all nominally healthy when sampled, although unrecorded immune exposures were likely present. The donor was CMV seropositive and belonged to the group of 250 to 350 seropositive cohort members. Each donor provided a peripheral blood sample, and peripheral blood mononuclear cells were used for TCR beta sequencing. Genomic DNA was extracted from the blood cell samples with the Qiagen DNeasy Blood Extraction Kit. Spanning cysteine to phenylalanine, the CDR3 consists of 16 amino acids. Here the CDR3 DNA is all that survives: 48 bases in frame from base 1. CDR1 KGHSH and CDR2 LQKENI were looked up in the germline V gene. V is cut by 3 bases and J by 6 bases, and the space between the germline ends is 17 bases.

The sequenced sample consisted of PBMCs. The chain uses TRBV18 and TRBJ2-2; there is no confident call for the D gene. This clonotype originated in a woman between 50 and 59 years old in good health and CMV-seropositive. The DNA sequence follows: TGTGCCAGCTCACCGCGACTGTACGAAGTATCCGGGGAGCTGTTTTTT. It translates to CASSPRLYEVSGELFF.